This T cell receptor beta chain came from a study of blood T cell repertoires in COVID-19 (dated by TCRdb to 2018 to 2021). About the study as a whole: Samples from collaborators originated in the United States, Italy and Spain and spanned both the acute and convalescent phases of COVID-19. Where HLA class I and class II types were available, the types were taken from metadata supplied by the sample provider, not from assay-based typing. A freely available public database, intended as a resource for researchers studying the immune response to SARS-CoV-2, is where the repertoires were released. The material from the prospective study consisted of cDNA or gDNA derived from T cells, B-cell-depleted T cells, or PBMCs. Subjects who had been exposed to COVID-19, were actively infected with it, or had recovered from it provided the deeply sampled blood TCRbeta repertoires that made up the dataset. The samples were drawn from the first 160 participants of the ongoing ImmuneRACE study and from 950 to 1,500 subjects provided by 6 global collaborators. Nearly every sample came with metadata listing a de-identified subject ID, COVID-19 status, age in years and sex. The investigation overall reported the following: How much clinical and demographic metadata was included differed by source and by participant, and the metadata was provided uncurated.

TCRbeta CDR3 regions were amplified from genomic DNA by means of the immunoSEQ Assay, a bias-controlled multiplex PCR. As for the original processing: The number of nucleated cells in each sample was estimated by amplification of reference gene primers within the assay. Sequence reads were collapsed and filtered to measure the absolute abundance of every unique TCRbeta CDR3 rearrangement. For each sample, productive Simpson clonality was calculated as the square root of Simpson's diversity index over productive rearrangements. This is the immuneACCESS table as TCRdb keeps it, with only in-frame sequences that have V and J called. A part of the clones is gone; compared with another copy, unresolved V genes explain less than half, and the rest is unexplained. The DNA gave D and trimming, while V, J and clone size come from that table. The table for this sample lists some 260,000 clones; around 90% of them were counted only once. The ten largest account for about 10% of the sample.

Points on this clone: Its antigen is currently not known. Base qualities are not at hand, and no much larger clone is one base apart.

One collaborating source in Seattle enrolled patients while the patients were actively infected and followed the patients over time throughout the course of disease. Each collaborating institution followed its own protocols to collect whole blood in K2EDTA tubes. Collaborator samples were shipped for TCRbeta analysis as frozen whole blood, isolated PBMCs, or DNA extracted from either sample type. This receptor was taken from a woman in her seventies with COVID-19, enrolled during active disease. Sequenced: peripheral blood.

The nucleotide sequence reads as follows: TGCGCCAGCAGCCTGACTCCGGGACAGGGGGAGAACACTGAAGCTTTCTTT. This is translated as CASSLTPGQGENTEAFF. The receptor chain draws on TRBV4-1 and TRBJ1-1; the central 11 bases match TRBD1. Relative to germline, V is missing 4 bases and J is missing 1 base, with 8 bases of the junction outside any gene match. The germline V gene sets CDR1 to MGHRA and CDR2 to YSYEKL. Taken from cysteine to phenylalanine, the CDR3 has 17 residues. Kept here is only the CDR3 DNA, which spans 51 bases and is read in frame from base 1.